This T cell receptor beta chain originates from a study of CD8 T cells in Susac syndrome. V gave up 6 bases and J gave up 8 bases; unmatched junction bases: 14. The CDR3 covers 16 residues. Germline V gene data show CDR1 as DFQATT and CDR2 as SNEGSKA (reference sequence). Random hexamers primed reverse transcription of about 0.5 to 1 ug RNA. TCRdb reprocessed the immunoSEQ multiplex PCR reads with MiXCR, giving one entry per CDR3 protein. The sample includes approximately 46,000 distinct CDR3 sequences, nearly 95% of them seen just once. The rearrangement uses TRBV20-1 and TRBJ2-1, with 12 nucleotides matching TRBD2. The sequencing sample was made of CD8+ T cells from PBMCs. The clonotype was recovered from a human donor in good health. The CDR3 DNA reads TGCAGTGCCAACCCCGTGACTAGCGGGAGCGTAGATGAGCAGTTCTTC. Amino acid sequence: CSANPVTSGSVDEQFF.